The clone carrying this TCR beta chain turned up a few times. The antigen is unknown. Gene names follow the mouse nomenclature. Separation of pooled cutaneous lymph node cells was by sorting with CD4, CD8alpha, NKG2D, NKG2ACE and other markers. This specimen comes from a study of CD8+ T cells in alopecia areata. About the research overall: Grafts of skin from C3H/HeJ donors aged roughly 6-13 months with spontaneous alopecia went to female C3H/HeJ mice aged roughly 7-11 weeks. Whole-study findings and limits: Normal skin contains resident alphabeta T cells, and these are also sequenced in scalp samples. Mice showed clearer TCR sharing than patients did, a gap that was possibly HLA-related. Lesional scalp, notably in alopecia totalis/universalis, had clonality above that of normal scalp.

Sequencing relied on a cDNA template that was reverse transcribed from extracted RNA. Here immunoSEQ multiplex PCR was the method, and the copy in TCRdb shows in-frame clones only, minus some. In total the sample includes 270,000 or so clones, none of them seen once. Sequencing used CD4+ T cells sorted from a lymph node. The origin of this receptor is a C3H/HeJ mouse with alopecia areata. The strain is characterized by the MHC haplotype H2-k.

The DNA read from the CDR3 is TGTGCCAGCAGCCAAGGTTGGGGGGGGAATTAT. It specifies CASSQGWGGNY. The whole CDR3 protein is CASSQGWGGNYEQYF. The J gene is TRBJ2-7, the V gene TRBV5, with 8 bases that match TRBD2. From the germline J gene comes the end of the CDR3, since the read stops 4 residues before it. Germline CDR1 reads LGHNA; CDR2 reads YNLKQL (reference sequence). There are 15 residues in the CDR3.